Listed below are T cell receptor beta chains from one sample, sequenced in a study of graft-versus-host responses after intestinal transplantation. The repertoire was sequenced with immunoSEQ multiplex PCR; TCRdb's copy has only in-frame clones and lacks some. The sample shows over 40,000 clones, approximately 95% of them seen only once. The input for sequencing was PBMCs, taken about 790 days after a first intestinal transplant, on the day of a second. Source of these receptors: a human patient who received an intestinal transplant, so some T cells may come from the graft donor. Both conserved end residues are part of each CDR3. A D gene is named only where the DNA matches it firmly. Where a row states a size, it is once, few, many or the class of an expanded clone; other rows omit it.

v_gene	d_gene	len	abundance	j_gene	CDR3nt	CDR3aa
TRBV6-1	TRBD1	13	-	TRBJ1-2	TGTGCCAGCAGCCCGAGGACAGGGGACGGCTACACCTTC	CASSPRTGDGYTF
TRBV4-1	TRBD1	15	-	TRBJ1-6	TGCGCCAGCAGCTCTCCGGGACAGGGCAATTCACCCCTCCACTTT	CASSSPGQGNSPLHF
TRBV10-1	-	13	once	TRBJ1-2	TGCGCCAGCAGTGCGACTCCTGTATCCGGCTACACCTTC	CASSATPVSGYTF
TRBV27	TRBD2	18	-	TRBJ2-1	TGTGCCAGCAGTATCGGGACTAGCGGGCTGCTCTCCTACAATGAGCAGTTCTTC	CASSIGTSGLLSYNEQFF
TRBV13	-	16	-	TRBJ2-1	TGTGCCAGCAGCTTAGGCCTCGGTGTCAGGGGTAATGAGCAGTTCTTC	CASSLGLGVRGNEQFF
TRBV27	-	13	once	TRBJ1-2	TGTGCCAGCAGTTTTGCAGGGAACTATGGCTACACCTTC	CASSFAGNYGYTF
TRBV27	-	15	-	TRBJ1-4	TGTGCCAGCAGTTTATTAGGGGAAAGTGGCGAAAAACTGTTTTTT	CASSLLGESGEKLFF
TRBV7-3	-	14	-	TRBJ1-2	TGTGCCAGCAGCCCCGACCGACAGAACTATGGCTACACCTTC	CASSPDRQNYGYTF
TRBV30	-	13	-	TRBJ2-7	TGTGCCAGAGCGACGGGGGCGCCTGGGGAGCAGTACTTC	CARATGAPGEQYF
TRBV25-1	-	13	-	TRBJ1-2	TGTGCCAGCAGTGCGGGGGGGGTATACGGCTACACCTTC	CASSAGGVYGYTF
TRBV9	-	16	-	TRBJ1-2	TGTGCCAGCAGTGCCGTTCTGGGGGCAAGAGGCTATGGCTACACCTTC	CASSAVLGARGYGYTF
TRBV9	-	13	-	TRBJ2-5	TGTGCCAGCAGCGTAGGACTAGAAGAGACCCAGTACTTC	CASSVGLEETQYF
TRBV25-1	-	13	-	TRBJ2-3	TGTGCCAGCAGTGAACGGAGGACAGATACGCAGTATTTT	CASSERRTDTQYF
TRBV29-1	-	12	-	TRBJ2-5	TGCAGCGCTAGGATATTCCAAGAGACCCAGTACTTC	CSARIFQETQYF
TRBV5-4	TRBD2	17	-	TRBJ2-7	TGTGCCAGCAGCTTATACCCCCTACAGCGGGGCCCCTACGAGCAGTACTTC	CASSLYPLQRGPYEQYF
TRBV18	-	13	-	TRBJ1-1	TGTGCCAGCTCATACCAGGCAAACACTGAAGCTTTCTTT	CASSYQANTEAFF
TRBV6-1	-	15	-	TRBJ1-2	TGTGCCAGCACCCGAGTGGGGACCCCTTCTGCTGGCTACACCTTC	CASTRVGTPSAGYTF
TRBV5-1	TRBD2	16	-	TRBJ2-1	TGCGCCAGCAGCTGGGGTAGCGGGAGGTCCTACAATGAGCAGTTCTTC	CASSWGSGRSYNEQFF
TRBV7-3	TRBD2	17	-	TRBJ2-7	TGTGCCAGCAGCTTTGGGCCGCCGACTAGCGGTAAGTACGAGCAGTACTTC	CASSFGPPTSGKYEQYF
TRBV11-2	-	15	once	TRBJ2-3	TGTGCCAGCAGCTTAGCAAGGTTCGGGGCAGATACGCAGTATTTT	CASSLARFGADTQYF
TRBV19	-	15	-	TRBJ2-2	TGTGCCAGTAGTAGGGGACTTCAGAACACCGGGGAGCTGTTTTTT	CASSRGLQNTGELFF
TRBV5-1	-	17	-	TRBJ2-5	TGCGCCAGCAGCTTGTACAATGGGGGGCAGGCGAGGGAGACCCAGTACTTC	CASSLYNGGQARETQYF
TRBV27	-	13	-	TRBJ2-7	TGTGCCAGCAGTTTCGGCCTAGCCTACGAGCAGTACTTC	CASSFGLAYEQYF
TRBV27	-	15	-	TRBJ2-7	TGTGCCAGCAGTTTAATGGGGTCTGTCCTCTACGAGCAGTACTTC	CASSLMGSVLYEQYF
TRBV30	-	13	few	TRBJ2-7	TGTGCCTGGAGTGGGCAGACCCCGGAGGAGCAGTACTTC	CAWSGQTPEEQYF
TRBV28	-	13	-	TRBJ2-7	TGTGCCAGCAGTTCTCTGCACAGGAACGAGCAGTACTTC	CASSSLHRNEQYF
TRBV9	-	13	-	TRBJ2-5	TGTGCCAGCAGCCCTCGGAGCTTGGAGACCCAGTACTTC	CASSPRSLETQYF
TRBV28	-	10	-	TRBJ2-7	TGTGCCAGCAGATCCTACGAGCAGTACTTC	CASRSYEQYF
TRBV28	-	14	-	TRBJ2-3	TGTGCCAGCAGTTTACCGCGGGGCCTCCCGACGCAGTATTTT	CASSLPRGLPTQYF
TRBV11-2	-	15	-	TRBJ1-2	TGTGCCAGCAGCTTAGTTGACGGACTGGAGAATGGCTACACCTTC	CASSLVDGLENGYTF
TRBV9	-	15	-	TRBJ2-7	TGTGCCAGCAGCGTCGGGGGTTTTAGTTTTAACGAGCAGTACTTC	CASSVGGFSFNEQYF
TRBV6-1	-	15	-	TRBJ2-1	TGTGCCAGCAGTGAATCAAACCCCTCCTACAATGAGCAGTTCTTC	CASSESNPSYNEQFF
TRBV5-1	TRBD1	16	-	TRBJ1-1	TGCGCCAGCAGCTTATACAGGGGGGGAGTGAACACTGAAGCTTTCTTT	CASSLYRGGVNTEAFF
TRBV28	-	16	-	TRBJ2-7	TGTGCCAGCAGTTTGCCCCCGGGCACAACCTCCTACGAGCAGTACTTC	CASSLPPGTTSYEQYF
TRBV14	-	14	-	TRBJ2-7	TGTGCCAGCAGCCATCGGTCGCGAGGGGGCGAGCAGTACTTC	CASSHRSRGGEQYF
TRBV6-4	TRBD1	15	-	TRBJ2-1	TGTGCCAGCAGTGACTCTAGCGAGGGGGCCAATGAGCAGTTCTTC	CASSDSSEGANEQFF
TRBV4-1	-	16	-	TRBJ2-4	TGCGCCAGCAGCCAAGGCGGGGTAGGGTCGTCGCGGATTCAGTACTTC	CASSQGGVGSSRIQYF
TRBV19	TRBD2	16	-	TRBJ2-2	TGTGCCAGTAAGCGGGGGGATTATTTGGGCACCGGGGAGCTGTTTTTT	CASKRGDYLGTGELFF
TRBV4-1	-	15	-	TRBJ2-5	TGCGCCAGCAGCCAAGATACAGACCCGAGGGAGACCCAGTACTTC	CASSQDTDPRETQYF
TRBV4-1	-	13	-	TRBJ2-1	TGCGCCAGCAGCCAAGATTTCGCGCTTGGGCAGTTCTTC	CASSQDFALGQFF